These 21 T cell receptor beta chains were sequenced from one sample in a study of beta chain features in type 1 diabetes. Expressed TCRB transcripts were sequenced, since all the RNA that had been isolated was reverse transcribed. Assay: immunoSEQ multiplex PCR; the TCRdb copy retains only in-frame clones and omits some. Altogether some 150,000 clones are present, 40% to 60% being singletons, with the ten largest covering around 0.45%. Input material: Tregs from blood. These receptors were obtained from a man aged 18 to 35 in good health.

The gene calls are TRBV5-4 and TRBJ1-2; D unresolved. The V gene's germline CDR1 is SGHNT and CDR2 YYREEE (reference sequence). Deletions cut 4 bases from V and 9 bases from J, with 13 bases between. This CDR3 contains 12 residues. The DNA of the CDR3 is TGTGCCAGCAGCCCGGATCGAGGCAGCTACACCTTC. It codes for CASSPDRGSYTF.

The gene calls are TRBV5-5 and TRBJ1-5; possibly TRBD1 for D (5 bases). The germline V gene has CDR1 SGHKS and CDR2 YYEKEE (reference sequence). The length of the CDR3 is 13 residues. Deletions cut 1 base from V and 6 bases from J, with 8 bases between. The CDR3 here is CASSLRGIQPQHF. CDR3 DNA: TGTGCCAGCAGCTTGAGGGGTATTCAGCCCCAGCATTTT.

Here the CDR3 reads CASSLLRGYGYTF. The CDR3 nucleotides are TGTGCCAGCAGCCTCCTTAGGGGATATGGCTACACCTTC. The genes are TRBV14 and TRBJ1-2; the D gene is possibly TRBD1 (5 bases). The germline gives CDR1 SGHDN, CDR2 FVKESK. This CDR3 spans 13 amino acids. Trimming pared 4 bases from V and 5 bases from J, leaving 11 bases between.

The chain joins TRBV7-9 to TRBJ1-1; TRBD1 matches at 7 bases. Germline-derived CDR1 and CDR2 are SEHNR and FQNEAQ (reference sequence). V lost 1 base, J lost 1 base, and 0 bases stayed unmatched. This CDR3 spans 14 amino acids. The CDR3, as DNA: TGTGCCAGCAGCTTAGGACAGGGGAACACTGAAGCTTTCTTT. It translates to CASSLGQGNTEAFF.

V and J are TRBV5-4 and TRBJ1-1, with TRBD1 matching over 7 bases. With V trimmed by 5 bases and J by 4 bases, 14 bases remained unmatched. The CDR3 sequence is 16 residues long. The germline V gene has CDR1 SGHNT and CDR2 YYREEE (reference sequence). The CDR3 sequence: CASSKEPRGRVTEAFF. CDR3 nucleotides: TGTGCCAGCAGTAAGGAACCGAGGGGGCGAGTCACTGAAGCTTTCTTT.

The chain employs TRBV21-1 and TRBJ2-5; TRBD2 is the table's D call, not checked against the DNA. TRBV21-1 is a recognized pseudogene. This CDR3 region has 16 residues. CDR3 sequence: CASSKVVGRRQETQYF. CDR3 in DNA: TGTGCCAGCAGCAAAGTCGTCGGGAGACGACAAGAGACCCAGTACTTC.

CDR3 bases: TGCAGCGTTTCGGCGTATGGGGCAGATCCGAGAGGCTACACCTTC. This translates into CSVSAYGADPRGYTF. The V and J genes are TRBV29-1 and TRBJ1-2; TRBD1 might be the D (5 bases). The CDR3 sequence is 15 residues long. With 5 bases removed from V and 8 bases from J, the gap between germline ends came to 24 bases. Germline lookup yields CDR1 SQVTM and CDR2 ANQGSEA.

This clone was seen more than once but under ten times. The chain combines TRBV18 with TRBJ2-5, with TRBD1 identical over 7 bases. Germline-derived CDR1 and CDR2 are KGHSH and LQKENI. CDR3 size: 13 residues. V trimming: 7 bases; J trimming: 4 bases; junction bases outside the gene matches: 6. CDR3 amino acids: CASFYRGGETQYF. The CDR3 coding sequence is TGTGCCAGCTTCTACAGGGGTGGAGAGACCCAGTACTTC.

This clone was seen a handful of times. Other DNA sequences in the sample encode the same CDR3. CDR3 sequence reads: CASRGAGTGNSPLHF. The CDR3 nucleotides are TGTGCCAGCAGGGGGGCGGGGACAGGGAATTCACCCCTCCACTTT. The gene calls are TRBV6-6 and TRBJ1-6, with 9 bases that match TRBD1. CDR1 MNHNY and CDR2 SVGAGI come from the germline V gene (reference sequence). J was trimmed by 7 bases and V by 6 bases; bases with no gene match: 7. CDR3 size: 15 residues.

The chain links TRBV7-9 to TRBJ2-7; no clear D. Germline CDR1 SEHNR, CDR2 FQNEAQ (reference sequence). Trimming took off 2 bases at V and 4 bases at J, with 18 bases between the two ends. The length of the CDR3 is 16 residues. The CDR3 sequence: CASSLSLTRDRYEQYF. The CDR3 DNA reads TGTGCCAGCAGCTTAAGTCTTACCCGAGATCGGTACGAGCAGTACTTC.

The chain links TRBV7-2 to TRBJ2-7; D is possibly TRBD2 (6 bases). Germline values: CDR1 SGHTA, CDR2 FQGNSA. The length of the CDR3 is 15 residues. V was cut by 4 bases and J by 4 bases, with 17 bases left in between. The CDR3 reads CASSSAGQSVYEQYF. The CDR3, as DNA: TGTGCCAGCAGCTCCGCGGGGCAGTCCGTATACGAGCAGTACTTC.

The rearrangement links TRBV9 to TRBJ2-7; 8 positions match TRBD2. Per germline, CDR1 SGDLS and CDR2 YYNGEE. CDR3 length equals 15 residues. The trim removed 4 bases at V and 1 base at J, leaving 7 bases unmatched. CDR3 bases: TGTGCCAGCAGCCCAAGCGGGAGATATTCCTACGAGCAGTACTTC. This sequence encodes CASSPSGRYSYEQYF.

Here the CDR3 DNA reads TGTGCCAGCAGCTTTACTAGCGGCGTATGGTACGAGCAGTACTTC. Encoded protein: CASSFTSGVWYEQYF. The chain has TRBV7-2 and TRBJ2-7; the match to TRBD2 covers 8 bases. CDR1 and CDR2 (germline): SGHTA, FQGNSA. V shed 3 bases, J shed 4 bases, and the junction held 8 bases outside the gene matches. The CDR3 is 15 amino acids. Complete variable domain (other parts from reference TRBV7-2 and TRBJ2-7): GAGVSQSPSNKVTEKGKDVELRCDPISGHTALYWYRQSLGQGLEFLIYFQGNSAPDKSGLPSDRFSAERTGGSVSTLTIQRTQQEDSAVYLCASSFTSGVWYEQYFGPGTRLTVT.

In this sample, this clone turned up a few times. The CDR3 DNA is TGTGCCAGCAACGAGGGGGGGCGGGATACGCAGTATTTT. It is translated as CASNEGGRDTQYF. The rearrangement joins TRBV4-2 to TRBJ2-3; possible D gene TRBD2, 7 bases. This CDR3 region has 13 residues. V was trimmed by 7 bases and J by 6 bases, leaving 14 bases between them. Looked up from germline, CDR1 is LGHNA and CDR2 is YNFKEQ.

This sequence joins TRBV6-5 and TRBJ1-2; 9 nucleotides align to TRBD1. Losses at the gene ends were 6 bases for V and 8 bases for J; bases not matched to a gene: 7. CDR1 is MNHEY, CDR2 SVGAGI, per germline. The CDR3 contains 13 residues. CDR3 in amino acids: CASRPQGAGGYTF. In DNA form, the CDR3 reads TGTGCCAGCAGACCACAGGGGGCGGGGGGCTACACCTTC.

The chain is built from TRBV2 and TRBJ2-2, with D perhaps matching TRBD1 (7 bases). The CDR3 consists of 14 residues. Germline assignment: CDR1 SNHLY and CDR2 FYNNEI. The V end lost 4 bases, the J end lost 6 bases, and 12 bases lay between the germline ends. In DNA form, the CDR3 reads TGTGCCAGCAGTGGGAGGGGGCGGGCCGGGGAGCTGTTTTTT. It specifies CASSGRGRAGELFF.

This rearrangement joins TRBV6-6 to TRBJ2-7, with D possibly being TRBD1 (5 bases). Germline CDR1 is MNHNY and CDR2 is SVGAGI (reference sequence). The CDR3 contains 13 residues. V was pared by 4 bases and J by 3 bases, with 10 bases between. The CDR3 bases are TGTGCCAGCAGTTCAGGGCTCCTCTACGAGCAGTACTTC. Its protein is CASSSGLLYEQYF.

V usage is TRBV7-9 and J usage is TRBJ2-7; 7 positions match TRBD2. Germline lookup yields CDR1 SEHNR and CDR2 FQNEAQ (reference sequence). The V and J ends lost 11 bases and 3 bases, in that order; junction bases with no gene match: 7. The CDR3 covers 12 residues. Written as DNA, the CDR3 is TGTGCCGCAGGGAGGGGTATCTACGAGCAGTACTTC. Protein product: CAAGRGIYEQYF. The full variable domain, rest sourced from reference TRBV7-9 and TRBJ2-7, is DTGVSQNPRHKITKRGQNVTFRCDPISEHNRLYWYRQTLGQGPEFLTYFQNEAQLEKSRLLSDRFSAERPKGSFSTLEIQRTEQGDSAMYLCAAGRGIYEQYFGPGTRLTVT.

In its sample, this clone was seen once. This rearrangement joins TRBV9 to TRBJ2-7, with 9 bases that match TRBD1. Germline CDR1 and CDR2: SGDLS and YYNGEE. The CDR3 spans 15 residues. V lost 3 bases to trimming and J lost 3 bases; unmatched junction nucleotides: 7. CDR3: CASSAQGANFYEQYF. The CDR3 DNA sequence: TGTGCCAGCAGCGCACAGGGGGCCAACTTCTACGAGCAGTACTTC.

CDR3 in amino acids: CASARGANEKLFF. The DNA of the CDR3 is TGTGCCAGCGCGCGGGGAGCTAATGAAAAACTGTTTTTT. The chain joins TRBV7-8 to TRBJ1-4, with D uncertain. V lost 8 bases to trimming and J lost 3 bases, with 10 bases between them. The CDR3 sequence is 13 residues long. The germline V gene encodes CDR1 SGHVS and CDR2 FQNEAQ.

This CDR3 reads CASSLGGWGRNNEQFF. CDR3 nucleotides: TGCGCCAGCAGCTTGGGTGGGTGGGGCCGGAACAATGAGCAGTTCTTC. J is TRBJ2-1 and V is TRBV5-1; weak D call: TRBD1 (5 bases). The germline CDR1 and CDR2 sequences are SGHRS and YFSETQ. The V gene lost 0 bases and the J gene lost 5 bases, with 15 bases spanning the gap. The CDR3 runs to 16 residues.